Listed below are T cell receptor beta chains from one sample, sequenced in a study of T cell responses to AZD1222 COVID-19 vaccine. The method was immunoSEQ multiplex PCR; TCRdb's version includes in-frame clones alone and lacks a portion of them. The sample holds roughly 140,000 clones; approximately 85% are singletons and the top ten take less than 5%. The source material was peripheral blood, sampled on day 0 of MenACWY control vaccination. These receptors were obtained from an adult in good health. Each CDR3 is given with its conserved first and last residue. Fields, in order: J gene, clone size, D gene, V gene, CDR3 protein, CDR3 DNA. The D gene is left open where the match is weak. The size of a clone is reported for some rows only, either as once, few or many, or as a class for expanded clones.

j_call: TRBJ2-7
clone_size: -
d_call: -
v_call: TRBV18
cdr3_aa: CASSPTAGASYEQYF
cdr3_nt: TGTGCCAGCTCACCTACGGCGGGGGCCTCCTACGAGCAGTACTTC

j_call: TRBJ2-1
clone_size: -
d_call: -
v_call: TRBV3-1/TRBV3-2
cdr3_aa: CASSPTGNYNEQFF
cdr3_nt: TGTGCCAGCAGCCCTACAGGGAACTACAATGAGCAGTTCTTC

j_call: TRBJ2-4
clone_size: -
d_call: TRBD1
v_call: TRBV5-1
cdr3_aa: CASSPGQGAKNIQYF
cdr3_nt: TGCGCCAGCAGTCCGGGACAGGGAGCCAAAAACATTCAGTACTTC

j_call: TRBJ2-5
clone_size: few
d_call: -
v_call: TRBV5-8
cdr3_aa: CASSLQVAGAQYF
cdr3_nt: TGTGCCAGCAGCTTGCAAGTGGCCGGGGCCCAGTACTTC

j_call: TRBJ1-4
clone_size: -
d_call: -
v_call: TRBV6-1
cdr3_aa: CASSETSTGKNEKLFF
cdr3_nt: TGTGCCAGCAGTGAGACCTCTACAGGGAAAAATGAAAAACTGTTTTTT

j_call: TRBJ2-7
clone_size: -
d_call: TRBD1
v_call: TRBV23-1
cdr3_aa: CAHLPSQGVSYEQYF
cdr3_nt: TGCGCCCACCTACCATCGCAGGGGGTATCCTACGAGCAGTACTTC

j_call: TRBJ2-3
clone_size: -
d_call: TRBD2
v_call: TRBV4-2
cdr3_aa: CASSQGISGGADTQYF
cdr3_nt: TGTGCCAGCAGCCAAGGTATTAGCGGGGGGGCAGATACGCAGTATTTT

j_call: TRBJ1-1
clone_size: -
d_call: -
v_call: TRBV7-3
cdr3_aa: CASSLDPVGAGAEAFF
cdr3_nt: TGTGCCAGCAGCTTAGACCCGGTAGGGGCCGGGGCTGAAGCTTTCTTT

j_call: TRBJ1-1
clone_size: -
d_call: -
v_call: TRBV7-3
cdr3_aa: CASSAPEGSTEAFF
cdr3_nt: TGTGCCAGCAGCGCCCCAGAGGGGAGCACTGAAGCTTTCTTT

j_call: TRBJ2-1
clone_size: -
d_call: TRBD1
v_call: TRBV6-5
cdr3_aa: CATRQGHNEQFF
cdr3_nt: TGTGCCACAAGACAGGGCCACAATGAGCAGTTCTTC

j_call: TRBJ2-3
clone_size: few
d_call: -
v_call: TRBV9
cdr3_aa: CASSVELASTDTQYF
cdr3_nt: TGTGCCAGCAGCGTAGAATTGGCTAGCACAGATACGCAGTATTTT

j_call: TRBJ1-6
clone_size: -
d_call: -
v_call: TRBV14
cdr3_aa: CASSQQSGQSSPLHF
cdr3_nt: TGTGCCAGCAGCCAGCAGAGCGGGCAGAGTTCACCCCTCCACTTT

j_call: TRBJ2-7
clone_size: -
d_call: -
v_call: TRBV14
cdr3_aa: CASSQSGVEQYF
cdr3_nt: TGTGCCAGCAGCCAATCAGGGGTCGAGCAGTACTTC

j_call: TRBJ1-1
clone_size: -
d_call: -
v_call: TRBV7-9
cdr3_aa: CASNDGRAEAFF
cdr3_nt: TGTGCCAGCAATGATGGCAGGGCCGAAGCTTTCTTT

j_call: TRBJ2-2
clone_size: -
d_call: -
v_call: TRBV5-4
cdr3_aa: CASSYPLSGELFF
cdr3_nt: TGTGCCAGCAGCTATCCATTAAGTGGGGAGCTGTTTTTT

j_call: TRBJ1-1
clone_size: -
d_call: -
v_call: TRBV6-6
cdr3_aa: CASTNGRNTEAFF
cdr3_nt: TGTGCCAGCACCAACGGCCGGAACACTGAAGCTTTCTTT

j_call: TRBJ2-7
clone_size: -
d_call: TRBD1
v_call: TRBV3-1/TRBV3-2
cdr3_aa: CASSQETRTGAYEQYF
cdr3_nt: TGTGCCAGCAGCCAAGAGACCCGGACAGGGGCCTACGAGCAGTACTTC

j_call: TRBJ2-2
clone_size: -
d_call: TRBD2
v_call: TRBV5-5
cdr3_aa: CASSLDPSGKTGELFF
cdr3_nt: TGTGCCAGCAGCTTGGATCCTAGCGGGAAGACCGGGGAGCTGTTTTTT

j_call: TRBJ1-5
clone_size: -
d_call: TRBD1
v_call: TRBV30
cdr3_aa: CAWSMGTGISNQPQHF
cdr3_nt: TGTGCCTGGAGTATGGGGACAGGTATTAGCAATCAGCCCCAGCATTTT

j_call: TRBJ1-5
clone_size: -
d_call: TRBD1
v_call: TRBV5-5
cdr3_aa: CASSPTGAPNQPQHF
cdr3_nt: TGTGCCAGCAGCCCAACAGGGGCCCCCAATCAGCCCCAGCATTTT

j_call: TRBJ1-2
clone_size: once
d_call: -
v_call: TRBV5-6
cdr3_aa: CASSLGQLNYGYTF
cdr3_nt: TGTGCCAGCAGCTTGGGGCAGCTCAACTATGGCTACACCTTC

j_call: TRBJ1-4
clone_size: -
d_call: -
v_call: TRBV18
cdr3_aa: CASSPSRGVEEKLFF
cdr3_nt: TGTGCCAGCTCACCAAGCCGGGGAGTGGAGGAAAAACTGTTTTTT

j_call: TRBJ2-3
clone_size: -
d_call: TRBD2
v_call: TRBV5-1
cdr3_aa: CASSSGGQLQDTQYF
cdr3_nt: TGCGCCAGCAGCTCGGGGGGGCAGCTTCAAGATACGCAGTATTTT

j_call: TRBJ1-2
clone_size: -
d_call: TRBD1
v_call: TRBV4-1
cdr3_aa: CASSQGGQGLNYGYTF
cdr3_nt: TGCGCCAGCAGCCAAGGTGGACAGGGGTTGAACTATGGCTACACCTTC

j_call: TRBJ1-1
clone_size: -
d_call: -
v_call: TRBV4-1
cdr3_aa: CASSLEVLNTEAFF
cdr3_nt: TGCGCCAGCAGCCTAGAGGTATTGAACACTGAAGCTTTCTTT

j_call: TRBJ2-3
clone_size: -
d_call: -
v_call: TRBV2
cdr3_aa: CASTRHTDTQYF
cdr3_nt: TGTGCCAGCACCAGGCACACAGATACGCAGTATTTT

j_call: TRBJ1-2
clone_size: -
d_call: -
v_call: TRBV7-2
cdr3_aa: CASSLGERSGYGYTF
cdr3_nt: TGTGCCAGCAGCTTAGGCGAGAGGTCAGGTTATGGCTACACCTTC

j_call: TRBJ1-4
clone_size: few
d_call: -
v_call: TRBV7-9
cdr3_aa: CASSPRGGSEKLFF
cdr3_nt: TGTGCCAGCAGCCCCCGGGGGGGTAGTGAAAAACTGTTTTTT

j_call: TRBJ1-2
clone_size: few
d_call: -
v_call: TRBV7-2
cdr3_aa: CASSLMTAPLYGYTF
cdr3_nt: TGTGCCAGCAGCTTAATGACAGCTCCTCTCTATGGCTACACCTTC

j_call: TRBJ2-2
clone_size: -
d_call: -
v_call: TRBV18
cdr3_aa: CASSLTGASYTGELFF
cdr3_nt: TGTGCCAGCTCCTTGACCGGGGCAAGTTACACCGGGGAGCTGTTTTTT